Presented here are 20 T cell receptor beta chains from one specimen sequenced in a study of blood T cell repertoires in COVID-19. TCRdb's copy holds only in-frame clones and misses some; the assay was immunoSEQ multiplex PCR. The data contain about 77,000 clones, more than 90% of them singletons. Sequenced sample: peripheral blood. These receptors were obtained from a woman at least 80 years old with active or convalescent COVID-19.

The rearrangement joins TRBV6-4 to TRBJ2-1; 9 bases are shared with TRBD2. V trimming: 4 bases; J trimming: 0 bases; junction bases outside the gene matches: 4. There are 16 residues in the CDR3. Germline V gives CDR1 MRHNA, CDR2 SNTAGT. Here the CDR3 DNA reads TGTGCCAGCAGTGCCCTAGCGGGAAGCTCCTACAATGAGCAGTTCTTC. It encodes CASSALAGSSYNEQFF.

This clone has more than one count but fewer than ten. This rearrangement joins TRBV7-6 to TRBJ2-3, with D unclear. Germline V gene sequence: CDR1 SGHVS, CDR2 FNYEAQ. This CDR3 spans 16 amino acids. V was cut by 5 bases and J by 5 bases, with 20 bases left in between. The CDR3 DNA is TGTGCCAGCAGCCCAGAGGCCCGTCTAAGAGGAGATACGCAGTATTTT. Its protein is CASSPEARLRGDTQYF.

The gene calls are TRBV5-4 and TRBJ1-4, with TRBD1 matching 7 bases. CDR1 and CDR2 from the germline V gene are SGHNT and YYREEE (reference sequence). With V trimmed by 3 bases and J by 8 bases, 7 bases remained unmatched. This CDR3 spans 14 amino acids. This CDR3 reads CASSSTGEREKLFF. The DNA of the CDR3 is TGTGCCAGCAGCTCAACAGGGGAGAGAGAAAAACTGTTTTTT.

The chain carries TRBV20-1 and TRBJ1-5; D gene ambiguous. The germline V and J ends were trimmed by 3 bases and 9 bases, with 15 bases remaining between them. Germline CDR1 reads DFQATT; CDR2 reads SNEGSKA (reference sequence). This CDR3 has 13 amino acids. In DNA, the CDR3 is TGCAGTGCTAGTTTACCTGGGAGGAGGCCCCAGCATTTT. Amino acid sequence: CSASLPGRRPQHF.

This rearrangement joins TRBV28 to TRBJ1-2; 9 nucleotides match TRBD1. With 5 bases clipped from V and 8 bases from J, the junction kept 15 bases outside the gene matches. CDR3 length equals 16 residues. CDR1 and CDR2 from the germline V gene are MDHEN and SYDVKM. CDR3 protein: CASSPDRGSSPRGYTF. In nucleotides, the CDR3 is TGTGCCAGCAGTCCCGACAGGGGGTCCTCGCCGCGGGGCTACACCTTC.

The chain recombines TRBV28 with TRBJ2-7; the match to TRBD2 covers 12 bases. Trimming removed 5 bases from V and 0 bases from J; junction bases left unmatched: 2. The CDR3 has 15 amino acids. The germline V gene has CDR1 MDHEN and CDR2 SYDVKM. CDR3 nucleotide sequence: TGTGCCAGCAGTCCTAGCGGGGGGGCCTCCTACGAGCAGTACTTC. Translating gives CASSPSGGASYEQYF.

V is TRBV12-3 or TRBV12-4 and J is TRBJ1-2, with D tentatively TRBD1 (6 bases). Trimming took 4 bases from V and 8 from J, leaving 8 bases between them. The CDR3 consists of 11 residues. The CDR3 here is CASSSGVGYTF. As DNA, the CDR3 is TGTGCCAGCAGTTCAGGGGTCGGCTACACCTTC.

The sample holds one count of this clone. The J gene is TRBJ1-1, the V gene TRBV19; D is undetermined. CDR1 LNHDA and CDR2 SQIVND come from the germline V gene (reference sequence). This CDR3 has 13 residues. Trimming shortened V by 8 bases and J by 10 bases, and 20 bases separated the two germline ends. CDR3 region: CASYRVGSSRAFF. The CDR3 DNA reads as TGTGCCAGTTACCGGGTAGGAAGCAGTCGAGCTTTCTTT.

The chain combines TRBV28 with TRBJ1-3; tentative D call: TRBD1 (6 bases). Germline V lookup: CDR1 MDHEN, CDR2 SYDVKM. Trimming stripped 5 bases from V and 9 bases from J, with 17 bases between. The CDR3 spans 14 residues. Written as DNA, the CDR3 is TGTGCCAGCAGTCCGTCTTACAGGGTGGGCACCATATATTTT. The encoded protein is CASSPSYRVGTIYF.

This rearrangement joins TRBV5-7 to TRBJ2-1; 14 nucleotides align to TRBD2. TRBV5-7 is an open reading frame, and its role is uncertain. V was pared by 4 bases and J by 8 bases, with 8 bases of the junction left unmatched. This CDR3 is built from 16 residues. The CDR3 spells CASSPRTSGGRDEQFF. Here the CDR3 DNA reads TGTGCCAGCAGCCCCCGGACTAGCGGGGGGCGGGATGAGCAGTTCTTC.

The chain joins TRBV9 to TRBJ2-3, with 7 positions matching TRBD2. CDR1 SGDLS and CDR2 YYNGEE come from the germline V gene. The CDR3 runs to 15 residues. J gave up 1 base and V 7 bases, and 9 bases lay outside the gene matches. This CDR3 is CASGSGGARTDTQYF. In DNA form, the CDR3 reads TGTGCCAGCGGTTCGGGGGGAGCACGCACAGATACGCAGTATTTT.

The chain combines TRBV28 with TRBJ1-2; tentatively, D is TRBD1 (5 bases). The germline CDR1 and CDR2 sequences are MDHEN and SYDVKM. With 3 bases removed from V and 5 bases from J, the gap between germline ends came to 7 bases. This CDR3 spans 12 amino acids. The CDR3 region has the DNA TGTGCCAGCAGTTTGGGGCCGTATGGCTACACCTTC. Translating it yields CASSLGPYGYTF.

The CDR3 here is CASSVTGRDYGYTF. DNA of the CDR3: TGTGCCAGCAGCGTTACAGGCAGGGACTATGGCTACACCTTC. V is TRBV5-4 and J is TRBJ1-2, with D perhaps matching TRBD1 (5 bases). The CDR3 sequence is 14 residues long. CDR1 SGHNT and CDR2 YYREEE come from the germline V gene (reference sequence). V was trimmed by 4 bases and J by 3 bases, leaving 13 bases between them.

The chain recombines TRBV28 with TRBJ2-7, with D possibly matching TRBD1 (6 bases). Trimming pared 10 bases from V and 3 bases from J, leaving 10 bases between. CDR3 length equals 11 residues. Germline V gene sequence: CDR1 MDHEN, CDR2 SYDVKM. CDR3 in amino acids: CATRDIYEQYF. For the CDR3, the DNA is TGTGCCACCAGGGACATCTACGAGCAGTACTTC. Full variable domain (rest looked up from reference TRBV28 and TRBJ2-7): DVKVTQSSRYLVKRTGEKVFLECVQDMDHENMFWYRQDPGLGLRLIYFSYDVKMKEKGDIPEGYSVSREKKERFSLILESASTNQTSMYLCATRDIYEQYFGPGTRLTVT.

The chain recombines TRBV12-3 or TRBV12-4 with TRBJ1-5; D remains unclear. V shed 1 base and J shed 9 bases, with 10 bases lying between them. The CDR3 totals 13 residues. The CDR3 sequence is CASSLDVVGPQHF. CDR3 nucleotide sequence: TGTGCCAGCAGTTTAGACGTCGTCGGGCCCCAGCATTTT.

The genes are TRBV6-5 and TRBJ2-3; TRBD1 matches at 8 bases. With 3 bases clipped from V and 5 bases from J, the junction kept 10 bases outside the gene matches. CDR3 length: 16 amino acids. Germline V gives CDR1 MNHEY, CDR2 SVGAGI. The CDR3 DNA follows: TGTGCCAGCAGTTATTCCCCAGGGGGCGCGGGAGATACGCAGTATTTT. This sequence encodes CASSYSPGGAGDTQYF.

This clone was detected once. V usage is TRBV6-5 and J usage is TRBJ2-7, with D perhaps matching TRBD1 (6 bases). Germline CDR1 is MNHEY and CDR2 is SVGAGI. The germline V and J ends were trimmed by 2 bases and 6 bases, with 14 bases remaining between them. The CDR3 runs to 14 residues. Written as DNA, the CDR3 is TGTGCCAGCAGTTACGGGGGACAAGCTATCGAGCAGTACTTC. This translates into CASSYGGQAIEQYF.

The V and J genes are TRBV7-2 and TRBJ1-2, with 10 bases that match TRBD1. This CDR3 contains 15 residues. Germline V gives CDR1 SGHTA, CDR2 FQGNSA. Trimming took 1 base from V and 5 from J; bases not matched to a gene: 4. This chain's CDR3 is CASSLGGQGMYGYTF. CDR3 nucleotide sequence: TGTGCCAGCAGCTTAGGGGGACAGGGGATGTATGGCTACACCTTC.

The chain couples TRBV4-1 to TRBJ2-7; possible D gene TRBD2, 7 bases. CDR1 and CDR2 (germline): MGHRA, YSYEKL. Trimming stripped 0 bases from V and 5 bases from J, with 23 bases between. There are 18 residues in the CDR3. CDR3 in amino acids: CASSQEVTSRGHLHEQYF. The DNA for the CDR3 is TGCGCCAGCAGCCAAGAAGTGACTAGCAGGGGTCACTTGCACGAGCAGTACTTC.

This clone was counted once. The rearrangement links TRBV6-4 to TRBJ1-6; TRBD1 matches 8 bases. Germline CDR1 MRHNA, CDR2 SNTAGT. V was clipped by 6 bases and J by 7 bases; unmatched bases: 5. The CDR3 totals 14 residues. The CDR3 loop reads CASSTGTGNSPLHF. As DNA, the CDR3 is TGTGCCAGCAGCACCGGGACAGGAAATTCACCCCTCCACTTT.